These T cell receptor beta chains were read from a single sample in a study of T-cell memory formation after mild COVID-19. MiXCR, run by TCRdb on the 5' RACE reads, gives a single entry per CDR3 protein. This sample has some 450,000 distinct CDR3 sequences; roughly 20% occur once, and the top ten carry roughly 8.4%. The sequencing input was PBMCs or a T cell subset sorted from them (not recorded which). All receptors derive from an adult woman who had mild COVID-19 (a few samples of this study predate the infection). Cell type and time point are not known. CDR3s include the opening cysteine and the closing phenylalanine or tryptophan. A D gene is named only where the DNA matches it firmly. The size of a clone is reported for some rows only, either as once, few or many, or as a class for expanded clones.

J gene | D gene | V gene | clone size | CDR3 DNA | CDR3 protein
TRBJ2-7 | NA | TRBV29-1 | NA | TGCAGCGTTGTGGGGGGTCCTACCTACGAGCAGTACTTC | CSVVGGPTYEQYF
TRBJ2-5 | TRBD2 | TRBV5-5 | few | TGTGCCAGCAGCTTGGCAATAGCGGGCCGGGAGACCCAGTACTTC | CASSLAIAGRETQYF
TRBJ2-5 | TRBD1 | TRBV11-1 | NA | TGTGCCAGCAGCTTAGAAGGGGGCTTAGAGACCCAGTACTTC | CASSLEGGLETQYF
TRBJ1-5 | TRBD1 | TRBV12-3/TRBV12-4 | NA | TGTGCCAGCAGGGTCACAGGGGGCAATCAGCCCCAGCATTTT | CASRVTGGNQPQHF
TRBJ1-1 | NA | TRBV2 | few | TGTGCCAGCAGTGATCTTAACACTGAAGCTTTCTTT | CASSDLNTEAFF
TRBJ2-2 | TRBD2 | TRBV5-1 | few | TGCGCCAGCAGCTCGGGACTAGCGAACACCGGGGAGCTGTTTTTT | CASSSGLANTGELFF
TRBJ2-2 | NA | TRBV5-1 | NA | TGCGCCAGCAGCTTGGACGGGCGGGGCACCGGGGAGCTGTTTTTT | CASSLDGRGTGELFF
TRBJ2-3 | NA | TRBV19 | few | TGTGCCAGTAGTAGACAGGCCGGCGGGGATACGCAGTATTTT | CASSRQAGGDTQYF
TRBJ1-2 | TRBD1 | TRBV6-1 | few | TGTGCCAGCAGTTCGCTCCCGGGACAGGGAAACTATGGCTACACCTTC | CASSSLPGQGNYGYTF
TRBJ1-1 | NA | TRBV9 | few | TGTGCCAGCGGGAGGGAAATGAACACTGAAGCTTTCTTT | CASGREMNTEAFF
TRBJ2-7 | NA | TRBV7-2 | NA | TGTGCCAGCAGCTCGTCCCGGGACTTCCAGATGTCCGAGCAGTACTTC | CASSSSRDFQMSEQYF
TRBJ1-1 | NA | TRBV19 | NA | TGTGCCAGTAGTATCGACAGGATGGAAGCTTTCTTT | CASSIDRMEAFF
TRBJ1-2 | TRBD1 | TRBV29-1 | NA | TGCAGCGTTAACAGGGGACAGGGGGCGCCTGGCTACACCTTC | CSVNRGQGAPGYTF
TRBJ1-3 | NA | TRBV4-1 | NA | TGCGCCAGCAGCCAAATGGGCGTAAACTCTGGAAACACCATATATTTT | CASSQMGVNSGNTIYF
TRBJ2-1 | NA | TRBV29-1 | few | TGCAGCGTTGAAGTCCAAGTAAATGAGCAGTTCTTC | CSVEVQVNEQFF
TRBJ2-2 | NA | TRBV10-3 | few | TGTGCCATCAGTGTAAGGGAGAACACCGGGGAGCTGTTTTTT | CAISVRENTGELFF
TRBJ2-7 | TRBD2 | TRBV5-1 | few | TGCGCCAGCAGCATACTAGCGGGAAACTACGAGCAGTACTTC | CASSILAGNYEQYF
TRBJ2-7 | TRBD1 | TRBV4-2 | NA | TGTGCCAGCAGCAGGACAGGGGAAAACTACGAGCAGTACTTC | CASSRTGENYEQYF
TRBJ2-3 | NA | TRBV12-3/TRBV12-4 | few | TGTGCCAGCAGTTTAGAGGGTGGGACAGATACGCAGTATTTT | CASSLEGGTDTQYF
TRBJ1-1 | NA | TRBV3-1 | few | TGTGCCAGCAGCCCAACAGGTTACAACACTGAAGCTTTCTTT | CASSPTGYNTEAFF
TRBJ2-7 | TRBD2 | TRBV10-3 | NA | TGTGCCATCAGTGAGGTTAGCGGGAGGTCCTACGAGCAGTACTTC | CAISEVSGRSYEQYF
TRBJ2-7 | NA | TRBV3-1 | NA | TGTGCCAGCAAAATGGGGGCGGCCTACGAGCAGTACTTC | CASKMGAAYEQYF
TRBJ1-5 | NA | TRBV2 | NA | TGTGCCAGCAGTGGGGTGGGTGATCAGCCCCAGCATTTT | CASSGVGDQPQHF
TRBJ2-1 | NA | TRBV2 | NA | TGTGCCAGCAGTGGACTAGCCTACAATGAGCAGTTCTTC | CASSGLAYNEQFF
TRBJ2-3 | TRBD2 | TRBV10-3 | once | TGTGCCATCAGTGAGTCGATGTGGCGGGAGGCCCGGACAGATACGCAGTATTTT | CAISESMWREARTDTQYF
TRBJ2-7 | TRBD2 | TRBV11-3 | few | TGTGCCAGCAGCCCGTATAACCCTAGGTCGGGAGGCCACGAGCAGTACTTC | CASSPYNPRSGGHEQYF
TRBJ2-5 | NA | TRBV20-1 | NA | TGCAGTGCTCCTACCCTGCAAGAGACCCAGTACTTC | CSAPTLQETQYF
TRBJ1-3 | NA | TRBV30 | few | TGTGCCTGGAGATCCGGGGGGGCACGTGGAAACACCATATATTTT | CAWRSGGARGNTIYF
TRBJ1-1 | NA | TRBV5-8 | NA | TGTGCCAGCAGCTTAGGAGGACGACGAGACACTGAAGCTTTCTTT | CASSLGGRRDTEAFF
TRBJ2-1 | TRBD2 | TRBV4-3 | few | TGCGCCAGCAGCCTCGGACTAGCAAAGAATGAGCAGTTCTTC | CASSLGLAKNEQFF
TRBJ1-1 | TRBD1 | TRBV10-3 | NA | TGTGCCATCAGTGGGGCAGGGGGCGCGTCCCTGAACACTGAAGCTTTCTTT | CAISGAGGASLNTEAFF
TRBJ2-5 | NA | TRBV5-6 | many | TGTGCCAGCAGCTTGGCCGGGACCCAGTACTTC | CASSLAGTQYF
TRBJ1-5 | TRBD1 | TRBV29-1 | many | TGCAGCGCTGGTGCGGCTTTGGACAGGGCAGCCCAGCATTTT | CSAGAALDRAAQHF
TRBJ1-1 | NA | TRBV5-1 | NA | TGCGCCAGCAGCTTGATCCCCAGGGCTGACACTGAAGCTTTCTTT | CASSLIPRADTEAFF
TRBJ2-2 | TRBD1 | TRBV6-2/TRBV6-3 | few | TGTGCCAGCAGTTACCCCGGACAGGCAGCCGGGGAGCTGTTTTTT | CASSYPGQAAGELFF
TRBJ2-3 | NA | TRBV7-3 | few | TGTGCCAGCAGCTTAAAAAATGCGGGATTGAGGGCTAGCACAGATACGCAGTATTTT | CASSLKNAGLRASTDTQYF
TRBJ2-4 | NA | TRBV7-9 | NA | TGTGCCAGCAGCTTAGGGGACCGAGACAAAAACATTCAGTACTTC | CASSLGDRDKNIQYF
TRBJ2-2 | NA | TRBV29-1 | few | TGCAGCGTCGCGAGCGGGCGAAACACCGGGGAGCTGTTTTTT | CSVASGRNTGELFF
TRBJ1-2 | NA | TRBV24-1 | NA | TGTGCCACCAGTGATTTGCCTTATGATGGCTACACCTTC | CATSDLPYDGYTF
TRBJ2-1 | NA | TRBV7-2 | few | TGTGCCAGCAGCTCTCGTCCCCTAAGGGCCAATGAGCAGTTCTTC | CASSSRPLRANEQFF
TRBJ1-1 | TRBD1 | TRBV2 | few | TGTGCCAGCAGTGAGGAGATACAGGGGGAAGCTTTCTTT | CASSEEIQGEAFF
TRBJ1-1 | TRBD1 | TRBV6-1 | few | TGTGCCAGCAGTCTGGACAGGGGGTCGATCACTGAAGCTTTCTTT | CASSLDRGSITEAFF
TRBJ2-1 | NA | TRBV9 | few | TGTGCCAGCAGCGTAGGCCCGCTGGGACCCTACAATGAGCAGTTCTTC | CASSVGPLGPYNEQFF
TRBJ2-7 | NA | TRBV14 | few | TGTGCCAGCAGCGAGGTGGATAGCGGACATTACGAGCAGTACTTC | CASSEVDSGHYEQYF
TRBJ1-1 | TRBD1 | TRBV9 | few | TGTGCCAGCAGCACCGGACAGGGGGCAACTGAAGCTTTCTTT | CASSTGQGATEAFF
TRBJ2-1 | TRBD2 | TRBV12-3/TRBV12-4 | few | TGTGCCAGCAGCTCGACGGGGGGGAACTACAATGAGCAGTTCTTC | CASSSTGGNYNEQFF
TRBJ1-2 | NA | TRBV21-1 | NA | TGTGCCAGCAGCCCCGAGGGGGTTAAAGTGCAAGGCTACACCTTC | CASSPEGVKVQGYTF
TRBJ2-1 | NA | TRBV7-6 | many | TGTGCCAGCAGCCAGGGGCACAATGAGCAGTTCTTC | CASSQGHNEQFF
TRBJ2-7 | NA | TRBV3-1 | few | TGTGCCAGCAGTCCGGCAGCAGGGCAGACCTACGAGCAGTACTTC | CASSPAAGQTYEQYF
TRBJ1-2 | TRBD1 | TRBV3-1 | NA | TGTGCCAGCAGCCAATGGGACAGGGGAAAGAGCTATGGCTACACCTTC | CASSQWDRGKSYGYTF